This entry is about one T cell receptor beta chain. Its antigen is still unknown. This entry is derived from a study of cytomegalovirus exposure and HLA in healthy donors. Overall study findings and caveats: Some highly shared sequence variants likely arose as a pipeline artifact.

Germline CDR1 is LNHDA and CDR2 is SQIVND (reference sequence). The V end was cut by 5 bases, the J end by 6 bases, with 17 bases between. The CDR3 sequence is 15 residues long. Use of 60 Vbeta and 13 Jbeta primers characterized the PCR. Sequencing used immunoSEQ multiplex PCR; TCRdb keeps in-frame clones, though not all of them. The sample holds 100,000 to 150,000 clones, 77% seen once. This chain connects TRBV19 to TRBJ1-5, with D unclear. The sample taken for sequencing was PBMCs. The clonotype comes from a male donor in good health and CMV-seropositive. The CDR3 sequence: CASSQRRGSSQPQHF. DNA for the CDR3: TGTGCCAGTAGTCAAAGACGGGGATCAAGTCAGCCCCAGCATTTT.